Listed below are T cell receptor beta chains from one sample, sequenced in a study of shared clonotypes between healthy human individuals. Profiled with immunoSEQ multiplex PCR; TCRdb holds only in-frame clones, not every one. The sample contains about 2.3 million clones, roughly 92% of which appear only once. Source material: naive CD4+ T cells from PBMCs. The receptor source for this set is a man younger than 35 in good health. Some clones in this sample may be carry-over from other donors' samples. The CDR3 runs from the conserved cysteine through the conserved F or W. Fields, in order: clone size, D gene, V gene, J gene, CDR3 length, CDR3 protein, CDR3 DNA. D genes are given only for firm matches. Size values are once, few and many counts, or a class for expanded clones, and some rows have none.

>NA|NA|TRBV15|TRBJ1-1|13
CATSTSRGIGAFF
TGTGCCACCAGCACGAGTCGTGGCATTGGAGCTTTCTTT
>NA|NA|TRBV25-1|TRBJ2-7|12
CASGPLPGRKYF
TGTGCCAGCGGCCCTCTACCAGGGAGGAAGTACTTC
>NA|NA|TRBV30|TRBJ1-5|13
CAWSGQGRQPQHF
TGTGCCTGGAGTGGGCAGGGGCGCCAGCCCCAGCATTTT
>NA|NA|TRBV28|TRBJ1-1|17
CASTRWEFVGGDTEAFF
TGTGCCAGCACCCGCTGGGAGTTCGTAGGGGGAGACACTGAAGCTTTCTTT
>NA|NA|TRBV18|TRBJ1-2|13
CASSPNRNYGYTF
TGTGCCAGCTCACCTAACAGGAACTATGGCTACACCTTC
>NA|NA|TRBV29-1|TRBJ1-1|13
CSVENRESTEAFF
TGCAGCGTTGAAAACAGGGAGAGCACTGAAGCTTTCTTT
>NA|TRBD1|TRBV5-1|TRBJ2-6|19
CASSYQAGQGLSGANVLTF
TGCGCCAGCAGCTACCAGGCGGGACAGGGCCTTTCTGGGGCCAACGTCCTGACTTTC
>NA|NA|TRBV5-6|TRBJ2-3|17
CASSRSYGIAGTDTQYF
TGTGCCAGCAGCCGATCATATGGGATAGCGGGCACAGATACGCAGTATTTT
>NA|NA|TRBV9|TRBJ1-5|13
CASCRAHYQPQHF
TGTGCCAGCTGCAGGGCCCACTATCAGCCCCAGCATTTT
>NA|NA|TRBV2|TRBJ2-2|16
CASSESSAAGTGELFF
TGTGCCAGCAGTGAAAGCTCGGCCGCGGGGACCGGGGAGCTGTTTTTT
>NA|NA|TRBV14|TRBJ1-2|14
CASSQLGVNYGYTF
TGTGCCAGCAGCCAACTGGGCGTAAACTATGGCTACACCTTC
>NA|TRBD1|TRBV5-8|TRBJ2-2|16
CASSPDDRGDTGELFF
TGTGCCAGCAGCCCCGACGACAGGGGCGACACCGGGGAGCTGTTTTTT
>NA|NA|TRBV2|TRBJ2-5|15
CASSNNRGLQETQYF
TGTGCCAGCAGCAACAACAGGGGACTCCAAGAGACCCAGTACTTC
>NA|TRBD1|TRBV5-1|TRBJ1-2|16
CASSLNLRGRWYGYTF
TGCGCCAGCAGCCTAAATCTCAGGGGGCGTTGGTATGGCTACACCTTC
>NA|TRBD2|TRBV5-1|TRBJ2-6|20
CASKTSSGRDYLPGANVLTF
TGCGCCAGCAAGACCTCTAGCGGGAGGGATTACTTGCCTGGGGCCAACGTCCTGACTTTC
>NA|TRBD1|TRBV2|TRBJ1-2|14
CASSIQGAGYGYTF
TGTGCCAGCAGTATACAGGGGGCGGGCTATGGCTACACCTTC
>NA|NA|TRBV21-1|TRBJ1-1|12
CASSKGHTEAFF
TGTGCCAGCAGCAAGGGTCACACTGAAGCTTTCTTT
>NA|TRBD1|TRBV28|TRBJ1-2|14
CAHGGTGYAGGYTF
TGTGCCCATGGGGGGACAGGGTATGCTGGGGGCTACACCTTC
>NA|NA|TRBV6-6|TRBJ2-3|11
CASRAGGTQYF
TGTGCCAGCAGGGCCGGGGGTACGCAGTATTTT
>few|NA|TRBV30|TRBJ1-1|12
CAWSLARAEAFF
TGTGCCTGGTCCCTCGCCCGGGCTGAAGCTTTCTTT
>NA|NA|TRBV29-1|TRBJ2-2|14
CSVVAGPNTGELFF
TGCAGCGTTGTGGCGGGACCGAACACCGGGGAGCTGTTTTTT
>once|NA|TRBV5-1|TRBJ2-1|13
CASSLSGYNEQFF
TGCGCCAGCAGCTTGTCTGGGTACAATGAGCAGTTCTTC
>NA|TRBD1|TRBV5-4|TRBJ1-1|14
CASSKRQGGTEAFF
TGTGCCAGCAGCAAAAGACAGGGGGGTACTGAAGCTTTCTTT